One and the same sample provided the 21 T cell receptor beta chains below, sequenced in a study of monozygotic twins with inflammatory bowel disease. From the 5' RACE reads, TCRdb lists one entry per CDR3 protein and no DNA. Here the sample table reports 80,000 or so distinct CDR3 sequences. Sequenced input: blood. These receptors were taken from a human donor with ulcerative colitis or Crohn's disease, or a healthy co-twin of an affected twin (not recorded which).

The chain employs TRBV5-6 and TRBJ1-2; as DNA is missing, the TRBD1 call by TCRdb cannot be tested. CDR1 is SGHDT and CDR2 is YYEEEE in the germline V gene. The CDR3 is 14 residues long. The CDR3 loop is CASSSADRAYGYTF.

This chain connects TRBV3-1 to TRBJ2-3; TCRdb calls TRBD2, which cannot be checked without DNA. The length of the CDR3 is 16 residues. Looked up from germline, CDR1 is LGHDT and CDR2 is YNNKEL (reference sequence). CDR3 protein: CASSPRTSGGTDTQYF.

This CDR3 reads CASSPLGQINTEAFF. This rearrangement joins TRBV19 to TRBJ1-1; the D gene TCRdb calls, TRBD1, cannot be checked with no DNA. CDR1 LNHDA and CDR2 SQIVND come from the germline V gene (reference sequence). This CDR3 region has 15 residues.

The chain employs TRBV20-1 and TRBJ1-2; the D call from TCRdb, TRBD1, cannot be confirmed without DNA. CDR3 size: 14 residues. The germline V gene has CDR1 DFQATT and CDR2 SNEGSKA (reference sequence). The CDR3 sequence is CSARAPDTNYGYTF.

V gene TRBV12-3 or TRBV12-4 combines with J gene TRBJ1-3. The length of the CDR3 is 15 residues. The CDR3 reads CASSLRGISGNTIYF.

The chain uses TRBV6-5 and TRBJ2-5. Germline V CDR1 and CDR2: MNHEY, SVGAGI. The CDR3 is 15 residues long. The CDR3: CASSYSASFRETQYF.

V usage is TRBV5-1 and J usage is TRBJ2-7; TCRdb selects TRBD1, and the lack of DNA leaves this call unchecked. Germline V CDR1 and CDR2: SGHRS, YFSETQ. There are 15 residues in the CDR3. CDR3 sequence reads: CASSLLPGPRYEQYF.

CDR3: CASNPRQGRNTIYF. The chain uses TRBV6-1 and TRBJ1-3; TCRdb's D gene call, TRBD1, goes unchecked for lack of DNA. The germline V gene has CDR1 MNHNS and CDR2 SASEGT. There are 14 residues in the CDR3.

The gene calls are TRBV5-5 and TRBJ1-4; the D call of TRBD1 rests on TCRdb alone, since no DNA is present to check it. The germline gives CDR1 SGHKS, CDR2 YYEKEE (reference sequence). There are 15 residues in the CDR3. CDR3 loop: CASSFLRQGREKLFF.

The gene calls are TRBV20-1 and TRBJ1-1; TCRdb calls TRBD1, which cannot be checked without DNA. There are 12 residues in the CDR3. CDR1 and CDR2 (germline): DFQATT, SNEGSKA (reference sequence). CDR3 sequence: CSASRTGHEAFF.

The chain recombines TRBV5-5 with TRBJ1-2. CDR3 length equals 13 residues. CDR1 and CDR2 from the germline V gene are SGHKS and YYEKEE (reference sequence). The chain's CDR3 is CASSLGAGYGYTF.

The genes are TRBV5-1 and TRBJ2-3; TCRdb outputs TRBD1, but without DNA this stays unchecked. The CDR3 runs 14 residues. CDR1 is SGHRS, CDR2 YFSETQ, per germline. Here the CDR3 reads CASSTGQGTDTQYF. The whole variable domain, remainder taken from reference TRBV5-1 and TRBJ2-3, is KAGVTQTPRYLIKTRGQQVTLSCSPISGHRSVSWYQQTPGQGLQFLFEYFSETQRNKGNFPGRFSGRQFSNSRSEMNVSTLELGDSALYLCASSTGQGTDTQYFGPGTRLTVL.

This rearrangement joins TRBV5-1 to TRBJ2-2; absent DNA, TCRdb's TRBD1 call cannot be checked. The CDR3 runs 15 residues. The germline V gene encodes CDR1 SGHRS and CDR2 YFSETQ. The CDR3 loop is CASKGGQGNTGELFF.

The rearrangement uses TRBV6-5 and TRBJ1-6; there is no DNA to check the TCRdb D call of TRBD1. From germline, CDR1 is MNHEY and CDR2 SVGAGI. This CDR3 region has 13 residues. This CDR3 reads CASRDSNNSPLHF.

J is TRBJ2-2 and V is TRBV19; the TRBD1 assignment by TCRdb is unverifiable without DNA. Per germline, CDR1 LNHDA and CDR2 SQIVND (reference sequence). The CDR3 extends over 17 amino acids. This CDR3 is CASRVVTGTGNTGELFF.

V and J are TRBV20-1 and TRBJ2-2. The length of the CDR3 is 13 residues. Germline V CDR1 and CDR2: DFQATT, SNEGSKA (reference sequence). This CDR3 reads CSARVTRTGEQFF.

This chain joins TRBV20-1 and TRBJ2-1; TCRdb picks TRBD2, but there is no DNA to check that call. The CDR3 has 12 amino acids. The germline V gene encodes CDR1 DFQATT and CDR2 SNEGSKA (reference sequence). The CDR3 is CSARRGVYEQFF.

V gene TRBV27 combines with J gene TRBJ1-6; TCRdb proposes TRBD1, but this gene call is untestable without DNA. The germline V gene encodes CDR1 MNHEY and CDR2 SMNVEV (reference sequence). The CDR3 loop spans 16 amino acids. CDR3 sequence: CASSFLPRGWNSPLHF.

The CDR3 here is CASSSGDSYNEKLFF. This rearrangement joins TRBV11-2 to TRBJ1-4; TCRdb's assignment of TRBD1 cannot be checked, as there is no DNA. The germline gives CDR1 SGHAT, CDR2 FQNNGV. This CDR3 has 15 amino acids. Using reference TRBV11-2 and TRBJ1-4 for the parts outside the CDR3, the full variable domain is EAGVAQSPRYKIIEKRQSVAFWCNPISGHATLYWYQQILGQGPKLLIQFQNNGVVDDSQLPKDRFSAERLKGVDSTLKIQPAKLEDSAVYLCASSSGDSYNEKLFFGSGTQLSVL.

The chain carries TRBV18 and TRBJ1-6. This CDR3 has 15 residues. Germline V CDR1 and CDR2: KGHSH, LQKENI. The CDR3 protein is CASSPDGASISPLHF.

The chain uses TRBV5-1 and TRBJ1-1. The CDR3 loop spans 14 amino acids. The germline gives CDR1 SGHRS, CDR2 YFSETQ. The CDR3: CASTSAAGGTEAFF.